The 20 T cell receptor beta chains below were found in one sample sequenced in a study of blood T cell repertoires in COVID-19. TCRdb's table, derived via immunoSEQ multiplex PCR, lists solely in-frame clones and lacks some. This repertoire shows 150,000 to 200,000 clones, approximately 82% found once; its top ten account for roughly a fifth. Sequencing was done on a sample of peripheral blood. The receptors stem from a woman in her 70s who had recovered from COVID-19.

The chain recombines TRBV18 with TRBJ2-3; weak D call: TRBD2 (7 bases). The CDR3 covers 19 residues. V was pared by 3 bases and J by 0 bases, with 22 bases between. CDR1 and CDR2 from the germline V gene are KGHSH and LQKENI. CDR3 amino acids: CASSPRTVRGALSTDTQYF. The CDR3 DNA is TGTGCCAGCTCACCCCGGACTGTCCGGGGGGCCCTTAGCACAGATACGCAGTATTTT.

The chain is built from TRBV5-6 and TRBJ2-7, with D unclear. Trimming removed 0 bases from V and 3 bases from J, with 10 bases in between. Germline CDR1 is SGHDT and CDR2 is YYEEEE. This CDR3 is built from 14 residues. CDR3 sequence: CASSLVSSIYEQYF. DNA for the CDR3: TGTGCCAGCAGCTTGGTCAGTTCAATCTACGAGCAGTACTTC.

CDR3: CAWNLQTANYGYTF. In DNA form, the CDR3 reads TGTGCCTGGAACCTCCAGACAGCTAACTATGGCTACACCTTC. V is TRBV30 and J is TRBJ1-2, with D maybe TRBD1 (5 bases). Looked up from germline, CDR1 is GTSNPN and CDR2 is SVGIG (reference sequence). There are 14 residues in the CDR3. Trimming cost V 4 bases and J 0 bases, with 12 bases left between them.

This clone has only one observation. V is TRBV4-1 and J is TRBJ2-5, with 7 bases aligning to TRBD1. Germline V gene lookup returns CDR1 MGHRA and CDR2 YSYEKL. Trimming cost V 5 bases and J 7 bases; bases outside gene matches: 13. CDR3 size: 15 residues. The CDR3 DNA reads TGCGCCAGCAGCGCCGATTGGGCCCCAGGGGGGACCCAGTACTTC. Translated, it gives CASSADWAPGGTQYF.

The chain is built from TRBV5-1 and TRBJ2-1, with D tentatively TRBD2 (6 bases). Trimming shortened V by 0 bases and J by 4 bases, and 11 bases separated the two germline ends. CDR1 SGHRS and CDR2 YFSETQ come from the germline V gene. This CDR3 spans 15 amino acids. The CDR3 is CASSLAVAAYNEQFF. The CDR3 DNA reads as TGCGCCAGCAGCTTGGCGGTAGCGGCATACAATGAGCAGTTCTTC.

This chain connects TRBV3-1 (or the pseudogene TRBV3-2) to TRBJ2-3; a weak D match, TRBD2 (6 bases). Germline CDR1 reads LGHDT; CDR2 reads YNNKEL (reference sequence). This CDR3 region has 15 residues. V was pared by 1 base and J by 4 bases, with 12 bases between. CDR3 in amino acids: CASSQGRWGADTQYF. Written as DNA, the CDR3 is TGTGCCAGCAGCCAAGGGCGGTGGGGGGCAGATACGCAGTATTTT.

This chain uses TRBV12-5 with TRBJ2-1, with 9 bases that match TRBD2. Germline CDR1 reads LGHNT; CDR2 reads FRNRAP. The J segment lost 6 bases and the V segment lost 6 bases, leaving 9 bases of the junction unmatched. There are 15 residues in the CDR3. Written as DNA, the CDR3 is TGTGCTAGTGGGGGCCTAGCGGGGATCGTCAATGAGCAGTTCTTC. As protein: CASGGLAGIVNEQFF.

This chain connects TRBV7-9 to TRBJ2-5; 7 bases match TRBD2. The ends lost 4 bases at V and 9 bases at J; junction bases unmatched: 8. In germline, CDR1 is SEHNR, CDR2 FQNEAQ (reference sequence). This CDR3 has 13 residues. The CDR3 reads CASSSRDYQPQYF. The CDR3 DNA follows: TGTGCCAGCAGCTCCCGGGACTACCAGCCCCAGTACTTC.

Here the CDR3 reads CASSRNLGTDTQYF. The CDR3 nucleotides are TGTGCCAGCAGCCGCAACTTGGGCACAGATACGCAGTATTTT. The chain employs TRBV3-1 (or the pseudogene TRBV3-2) and TRBJ2-3; no clear D gene. The CDR3 length is 14 residues. Germline lookup yields CDR1 LGHDT and CDR2 YNNKEL (reference sequence). The germline V and J ends were trimmed by 4 bases and 1 base, with 9 bases remaining between them.

The chain has TRBV11-2 and TRBJ2-1; TRBD2 matches 9 bases. This CDR3 contains 15 residues. Losses at the gene ends were 5 bases for V and 3 bases for J; bases not matched to a gene: 5. CDR1 is SGHAT, CDR2 FQNNGV, per germline. The CDR3 nucleotides read TGTGCCAGCAGCACCCTAGCGGGGAGCTACAATGAGCAGTTCTTC. It codes for CASSTLAGSYNEQFF.

This clone has just one count. CDR3 bases: TGTGCCAGCAGCTTGGCAGGGGGACAGGACAACACTGAAGCTTTCTTT. The encoded protein is CASSLAGGQDNTEAFF. V usage is TRBV5-4 and J usage is TRBJ1-1, with 8 bases aligning to TRBD1. The CDR3 consists of 16 residues. Germline CDR1 is SGHNT and CDR2 is YYREEE (reference sequence). V dropped 0 bases and J dropped 2; count of bases not matched to a gene: 6.

The CDR3 protein is CASSPGGAPYGYTF. The CDR3, as DNA: TGCGCCAGCAGCCCGGGGGGGGCCCCCTATGGCTACACCTTC. The chain recombines TRBV5-1 with TRBJ1-2; D is possibly TRBD1 (6 bases). Germline lookup yields CDR1 SGHRS and CDR2 YFSETQ. This CDR3 has 14 residues. Trimming took off 4 bases at V and 4 bases at J, with 14 bases between the two ends.

This clone has only a few counts. The chain carries TRBV14 and TRBJ2-7; the D gene is possibly TRBD1 (6 bases). Trimming took off 3 bases at V and 7 bases at J, with 13 bases between the two ends. Germline lookup yields CDR1 SGHDN and CDR2 FVKESK. CDR3 length equals 13 residues. The CDR3 DNA follows: TGTGCCAGCAGCCACCAACAGGGTGAGGAGCAGTACTTC. Protein: CASSHQQGEEQYF. The full variable domain, completed using reference TRBV14 and TRBJ2-7, is EAGVTQFPSHSVIEKGQTVTLRCDPISGHDNLYWYRRVMGKEIKFLLHFVKESKQDESGMPNNRFLAERTGGTYSTLKVQPAELEDSGVYFCASSHQQGEEQYFGPGTRLTVT.

The V and J genes are TRBV3-1 (or the pseudogene TRBV3-2) and TRBJ2-3, with no clear D. Trimming took off 4 bases at V and 5 bases at J, with 10 bases between the two ends. CDR3 length: 13 residues. In germline, CDR1 is LGHDT, CDR2 YNNKEL (reference sequence). This CDR3 is CASSPTRGDTQYF. The CDR3 nucleotides read TGTGCCAGCAGCCCTACCCGAGGAGATACGCAGTATTTT.

The rearrangement joins TRBV5-5 to TRBJ1-1; possibly TRBD1 for D (6 bases). The CDR3 length is 15 residues. Trimming shortened V by 0 bases and J by 5 bases, and 14 bases separated the two germline ends. CDR1 SGHKS and CDR2 YYEKEE come from the germline V gene (reference sequence). The chain's CDR3 is CASSLAAAGETEAFF. Written as DNA, the CDR3 is TGTGCCAGCAGCTTGGCCGCGGCAGGGGAGACTGAAGCTTTCTTT.

J is TRBJ1-5 and V is TRBV30; no firm D call. This CDR3 spans 13 amino acids. CDR1 is GTSNPN, CDR2 SVGIG, per germline (reference sequence). V lost 2 bases to trimming and J lost 3 bases, with 8 bases between them. This CDR3 is CAWSQVPNQPQHF. CDR3 DNA: TGTGCCTGGAGTCAGGTGCCCAATCAGCCCCAGCATTTT. The full variable domain, completed using reference TRBV30 and TRBJ1-5, is SQTIHQWPATLVQPVGSPLSLECTVEGTSNPNLYWYRQAAGRGLQLLFYSVGIGQISSEVPQNLSASRPQDRQFILSSKKLLLSDSGFYLCAWSQVPNQPQHFGDGTRLSIL.

CDR3 protein: CASSYLDQPQHF. In nucleotides, the CDR3 is TGTGCCAGCAGTTACTTAGATCAGCCCCAGCATTTT. The chain has TRBV6-6 and TRBJ1-5; D gene unclear. In germline, CDR1 is MNHNY, CDR2 SVGAGI (reference sequence). V shed 1 base and J shed 5 bases, with 3 bases lying between them. The CDR3 runs 12 residues.

The gene calls are TRBV5-1 and TRBJ1-2, with TRBD1 identical over 7 bases. V lost 4 bases and J lost 4; bases outside the gene matches: 4. The V gene's germline CDR1 is SGHRS and CDR2 YFSETQ. The CDR3 consists of 13 residues. CDR3 sequence reads: CASSTDRTYGYTF. The CDR3 DNA follows: TGCGCCAGCAGCACGGACAGGACCTATGGCTACACCTTC. Full variable domain (outside the CDR3, taken from reference TRBV5-1 and TRBJ1-2): KAGVTQTPRYLIKTRGQQVTLSCSPISGHRSVSWYQQTPGQGLQFLFEYFSETQRNKGNFPGRFSGRQFSNSRSEMNVSTLELGDSALYLCASSTDRTYGYTFGSGTRLTVV.

The table lists this clone with a count of one. J is TRBJ1-1 and V is TRBV18; the match to TRBD1 covers 7 bases. This CDR3 contains 14 residues. V shed 6 bases, J shed 4 bases, and the junction held 8 bases outside the gene matches. CDR1 KGHSH and CDR2 LQKENI come from the germline V gene. The CDR3 region has the DNA TGTGCCAGCTCCCGACAGGGTTTAGGCACTGAAGCTTTCTTT. It is translated as CASSRQGLGTEAFF. Complete variable domain (other parts from reference TRBV18 and TRBJ1-1): NAGVMQNPRHLVRRRGQEARLRCSPMKGHSHVYWYRQLPEEGLKFMVYLQKENIIDESGMPKERFSAEFPKEGPSILRIQQVVRGDSAAYFCASSRQGLGTEAFFGQGTRLTVV.

This clone was detected many times. The chain uses TRBV5-6 and TRBJ1-2, with a possible D match to TRBD1 (5 bases). This CDR3 region has 13 residues. The germline CDR1 and CDR2 sequences are SGHDT and YYEEEE. V shed 0 bases and J shed 8 bases, with 11 bases lying between them. CDR3 region: CASSLARVRGYTF. Written as DNA, the CDR3 is TGTGCCAGCAGCTTGGCCAGGGTGCGAGGCTACACCTTC.